A selection of T cell receptor beta chains follows, all from one sample in a study of OX40 agonist ivuxolimab in advanced cancers. Profiling relied on immunoSEQ multiplex PCR, and the TCRdb table lists in-frame clones only, not all of them. The sample yields around 24,000 clones, 70% to 80% seen once. Material: CD4+ or CD8+ T cells sorted from blood, obtained in a trial of the OX40 agonist ivuxolimab. The receptors derive from an adult with an advanced solid tumor such as melanoma, head and neck, liver or kidney cancer. Both conserved end residues are part of each CDR3. A D gene is named only where the DNA matches it firmly. Clone size is shown for a subset of rows, as once, few, many or a class of expanded clone.

abundance	d_gene	v_gene	j_gene	CDR3aa	CDR3nt
.	TRBD2	TRBV4-2	TRBJ2-6	CASSQDAGVGANVLTF	TGTGCCAGCAGCCAAGATGCGGGGGTCGGGGCCAACGTCCTGACTTTC
once	.	TRBV6-5	TRBJ1-2	CASSYGYGYTF	TGTGCCAGCAGTTACGGCTATGGCTACACCTTC
.	.	TRBV19	TRBJ2-7	CASSIGDRKAYEQYF	TGTGCCAGTAGTATCGGCGACAGGAAGGCGTACGAGCAGTACTTC
.	.	TRBV10-2	TRBJ1-2	CASSPTEPRGGNGYTF	TGCGCCAGCAGCCCGACAGAGCCCCGGGGGGGAAATGGCTACACCTTC
few	TRBD2	TRBV19	TRBJ2-1	CASSIRLAGIYNEQFF	TGTGCCAGTAGTATACGTCTAGCGGGCATCTACAATGAGCAGTTCTTC
.	.	TRBV5-4	TRBJ2-2	CASSLAEDRNTGELFF	TGTGCCAGCAGCTTGGCCGAGGATAGGAACACCGGGGAGCTGTTTTTT
few	.	TRBV19	TRBJ2-3	CASRQGKDETDTDTQYF	TGTGCCAGTAGGCAGGGCAAAGACGAAACGGACACAGATACGCAGTATTTT
once	.	TRBV7-9	TRBJ2-5	CASSSGLKETQYF	TGTGCCAGCAGTTCGGGACTGAAAGAGACCCAGTACTTC
.	.	TRBV15	TRBJ1-4	CATSRDGRTNEKLFF	TGTGCCACCAGCAGAGATGGGAGGACTAATGAAAAACTGTTTTTT
.	TRBD1	TRBV5-4	TRBJ2-7	CASSLLQGAGHEQYF	TGTGCCAGCAGCTTGTTGCAGGGGGCAGGCCACGAGCAGTACTTC
.	.	TRBV30	TRBJ1-1	CAWIVNTEAFF	TGTGCCTGGATAGTGAACACTGAAGCTTTCTTT
.	.	TRBV2	TRBJ2-2	CASSPGRRNTGELFF	TGTGCCAGCAGTCCCGGACGCCGGAACACCGGGGAGCTGTTTTTT
.	.	TRBV7-5	TRBJ1-5	CARSLPQGGNQPQHF	TGTGCCAGAAGCTTGCCACAGGGGGGCAATCAGCCCCAGCATTTT
.	.	TRBV11-2	TRBJ2-2	CASSLGGTRENTGELFF	TGTGCCAGCAGCTTAGGTGGCACCCGGGAGAACACCGGGGAGCTGTTTTTT
.	.	TRBV29-1	TRBJ2-7	CSVGGHLAYEQYF	TGCAGCGTGGGGGGACATTTGGCCTACGAGCAGTACTTC
.	.	TRBV7-9	TRBJ1-2	CASTYDSFGYTF	TGTGCCAGCACCTATGACAGCTTTGGCTACACCTTC
.	.	TRBV7-9	TRBJ2-7	CASSLPTENTGTQLYEQYF	TGTGCCAGCAGCTTACCAACCGAAAACACCGGGACCCAACTCTACGAGCAGTACTTC
.	.	TRBV29-1	TRBJ2-7	CSVGAYKTAYEQYF	TGCAGCGTTGGTGCTTACAAAACGGCCTACGAGCAGTACTTC
.	.	TRBV6-6	TRBJ1-1	CASSYDNTEAFF	TGTGCCAGCAGTTACGATAACACTGAAGCTTTCTTT